The 29 T cell receptor beta chains presented below share a single source sample, sequenced in a study of T cell repertoires in cytomegalovirus infection. Each CDR3 protein gets one entry after TCRdb re-called the reads with MiXCR. The sample has about 150,000 distinct CDR3 sequences; about 20% are singletons. The sequencing input was PBMCs. These receptors all come from a human donor in good health (CMV status not recorded). Some clones in this sample may be carry-over from other donors' samples.

This clonotype was seen many times. The genes are TRBV7-2 and TRBJ1-1, with D uncertain. V lost 0 bases, J lost 5 bases, and 19 bases lay in between. The CDR3 runs 17 residues. The germline CDR1 and CDR2 sequences are SGHTA and FQGNSA. CDR3 sequence: CASSLAQATTGTTEAFF. In DNA, the CDR3 is TGTGCCAGCAGCTTAGCGCAGGCCACCACCGGAACAACTGAAGCTTTCTTT. Based on the CDR3 plus reference TRBV7-2 and TRBJ1-1, the full variable domain is GAGVSQSPSNKVTEKGKDVELRCDPISGHTALYWYRQSLGQGLEFLIYFQGNSAPDKSGLPSDRFSAERTGGSVSTLTIQRTQQEDSAVYLCASSLAQATTGTTEAFFGQGTRLTVV.

This clonotype was observed many times. The chain has TRBV7-2 and TRBJ2-3; D gene ambiguous. Between the trimmed V and J ends, which lost 2 bases and 5 bases, there was a span of 11 bases. The CDR3 is made up of 14 amino acids. Germline loops: CDR1 SGHTA, CDR2 FQGNSA. For the CDR3, the DNA is TGTGCCAGCAGCTTATCTTTGGCATTAGATACGCAGTATTTT. Its translation: CASSLSLALDTQYF.

The V gene is TRBV28, the J gene TRBJ2-1; D is possibly TRBD2 (6 bases). The CDR3 runs 15 residues. The germline CDR1 and CDR2 sequences are MDHEN and SYDVKM. V gave up 2 bases and J gave up 2 bases, with 10 bases separating them. CDR3 nucleotides: TGTGCCAGCAGTTTAGGGGGACTTGCCTACAATGAGCAGTTCTTC. Amino acid sequence: CASSLGGLAYNEQFF.

About this clonotype: One base away lies a much larger clone, so this may be a sequencing read error. This rearrangement joins TRBV7-6 to TRBJ1-1, with D hard to call. Germline values: CDR1 SGHVS, CDR2 FNYEAQ. This CDR3 region has 13 residues. Trimming removed 1 base at V and 7 bases at J, with 10 bases between. CDR3 residues: CASSLDAENEAFF. CDR3 in DNA: TGTGCCAGCAGCTTAGATGCGGAGAATGAAGCTTTCTTT.

V usage is TRBV6-6 and J usage is TRBJ2-2; D is possibly TRBD1 (6 bases). Trimming pared 6 bases from V and 0 bases from J, leaving 14 bases between. Germline CDR1 reads MNHNY; CDR2 reads SVGAGI (reference sequence). The CDR3 covers 16 residues. CDR3 nucleotide sequence: TGTGCCAGCAGCCACTGGGACACCCCGAACACCGGGGAGCTGTTTTTT. Encoded protein: CASSHWDTPNTGELFF.

Ten or more counts support this clonotype. This chain links TRBV7-6 with TRBJ2-5, with D possibly being TRBD2 (5 bases). Germline lookup yields CDR1 SGHVS and CDR2 FNYEAQ. V was pared by 5 bases and J by 2 bases, with 12 bases between. The CDR3 has 14 amino acids. The CDR3 reads CASSRDYRQETQYF. The CDR3 coding sequence is TGTGCCAGCAGCCGCGACTACCGGCAAGAGACCCAGTACTTC.

The gene calls are TRBV30 and TRBJ2-5; 8 bases map to TRBD1. The CDR3 is 12 amino acids. The junction had 6 bases not matched to a gene; V was cut back by 8 bases and J by 4 bases. Germline assignment: CDR1 GTSNPN and CDR2 SVGIG (reference sequence). The CDR3 sequence is CAVAGGGETQYF. Here the CDR3 DNA reads TGTGCCGTAGCAGGGGGCGGAGAGACCCAGTACTTC.

This clonotype has a count of ten or more. The chain links TRBV7-2 to TRBJ2-1; a possible D gene is TRBD1 (5 bases). The CDR3 is 14 residues long. Germline assignment: CDR1 SGHTA and CDR2 FQGNSA. Trimming removed 6 bases at V and 5 bases at J, with 14 bases between. CDR3 loop: CASSYPDRHNEQFF. CDR3 bases: TGTGCCAGCAGTTATCCCGACAGACACAATGAGCAGTTCTTC.

This clonotype was recorded a few times. This chain connects TRBV28 to TRBJ1-2; D ambiguous. Trimming left V 2 bases short and J 4 bases short, with 8 bases between. The CDR3 has 13 residues. The germline gives CDR1 MDHEN, CDR2 SYDVKM. CDR3 sequence (DNA): TGTGCCAGCAGTTTACTGGGGAGCTATGGCTACACCTTC. As protein: CASSLLGSYGYTF.

This clonotype was seen at least ten times. This rearrangement joins TRBV5-4 to TRBJ2-1; D may be TRBD1 (5 bases). V lost 5 bases, J lost 0 bases, and 15 bases lay in between. The CDR3 is 16 residues long. The V gene's germline CDR1 is SGHNT and CDR2 YYREEE (reference sequence). The CDR3 DNA reads as TGTGCCAGCAGACAGGACCCCCGGAGCTCCTACAATGAGCAGTTCTTC. This sequence encodes CASRQDPRSSYNEQFF.

This clonotype was detected a few times. The chain combines TRBV29-1 with TRBJ2-7; 8 positions agree with TRBD1. V was pared by 1 base and J by 2 bases, with 4 bases of the junction left unmatched. This CDR3 spans 14 amino acids. Germline V gene lookup returns CDR1 SQVTM and CDR2 ANQGSEA. This CDR3 is CSVEAGQGTYEQYF. The CDR3 DNA is TGCAGCGTTGAAGCAGGACAGGGAACCTACGAGCAGTACTTC.

At least ten counts were recorded for this clonotype. V gene TRBV7-2 combines with J gene TRBJ1-2; D is possibly TRBD1 (5 bases). The CDR3 covers 17 residues. V lost 5 bases, J lost 3 bases, and 22 bases lay in between. Germline CDR1 is SGHTA and CDR2 is FQGNSA. The CDR3 sequence: CASSPEGGTGLHYGYTF. The CDR3 DNA reads as TGTGCCAGCAGCCCCGAGGGAGGAACAGGTCTCCACTATGGCTACACCTTC.

J is TRBJ1-2 and V is TRBV12-3 or TRBV12-4; a weak D match, TRBD1 (5 bases). V lost 2 bases and J lost 0, with 10 bases in between. The CDR3 is made up of 15 amino acids. CDR3 DNA: TGTGCCAGCAGTTTATCGAGAGGGGCTAACTATGGCTACACCTTC. It codes for CASSLSRGANYGYTF.

The chain is built from TRBV25-1 and TRBJ1-1, with D possibly being TRBD1 (5 bases). CDR3 length equals 15 residues. V gave up 8 bases and J gave up 4 bases, with 20 bases separating them. Per germline, CDR1 MGHDK and CDR2 SYGVNS. The CDR3 region has the DNA TGTGCCAGCGCGGGACGTATAGGCCGCGGCACTGAAGCTTTCTTT. Translation gives CASAGRIGRGTEAFF.

Many counts were recorded for this clonotype. The genes are TRBV28 and TRBJ1-2; 9 bases line up with TRBD1. The CDR3 sequence is 13 residues long. After removal of 5 bases from V and 7 bases from J, the junction contained 5 bases not matched to a gene. Germline V lookup: CDR1 MDHEN, CDR2 SYDVKM. The CDR3 region has the DNA TGTGCCAGCAGTAGGACAGGGGTAGTTGGCTACACCTTC. This codes for CASSRTGVVGYTF.

The CDR3 DNA follows: TGTGCCAGCAGCGCGATGACGGGGTACAACATTCAGTACTTC. It specifies CASSAMTGYNIQYF. V is TRBV9 and J is TRBJ2-4; D possibly corresponds to TRBD2 (5 bases). The CDR3 is 14 amino acids. Germline values: CDR1 SGDLS, CDR2 YYNGEE. Trimming took off 3 bases at V and 7 bases at J, with 14 bases between the two ends. Complete variable domain (other parts from reference TRBV9 and TRBJ2-4): DSGVTQTPKHLITATGQRVTLRCSPRSGDLSVYWYQQSLDQGLQFLIQYYNGEERAKGNILERFSAQQFPDLHSELNLSSLELGDSALYFCASSAMTGYNIQYFGAGTRLSVL.

This clonotype came up a few times. In DNA form, the CDR3 reads TGTGCCAGCAGCCAAGATTTAGCGGGGGTAGCCAAAAACATTCAGTACTTC. It encodes CASSQDLAGVAKNIQYF. The rearrangement uses TRBV4-2 and TRBJ2-4; 9 nucleotides align to TRBD2. The CDR3 length is 17 residues. V was clipped by 0 bases and J by 0 bases; unmatched bases: 3. Germline V gene data show CDR1 as LGHNA and CDR2 as YNFKEQ.

Ten or more counts support this clonotype. The V gene is TRBV29-1, the J gene TRBJ1-2; D is unresolved. Germline-derived CDR1 and CDR2 are SQVTM and ANQGSEA. The germline V and J ends were trimmed by 3 bases and 7 bases, with 12 bases remaining between them. The CDR3 spans 12 residues. This CDR3 reads CSVDGEGGGYTF. The CDR3 DNA reads TGCAGCGTTGACGGAGAGGGAGGTGGCTACACCTTC.

V and J are TRBV20-1 and TRBJ2-3; 10 bases agree with TRBD1. Germline loops: CDR1 DFQATT, CDR2 SNEGSKA (reference sequence). This CDR3 contains 13 residues. Here the CDR3 DNA reads TGCAGGATTACCGGGACAGGGGCAGATACGCAGTATTTT. Encoded protein: CRITGTGADTQYF.

The gene calls are TRBV4-2 and TRBJ2-1; tentative D call: TRBD1 (5 bases). Deletions cut 6 bases from V and 2 bases from J, with 17 bases between. There are 16 residues in the CDR3. The germline V gene has CDR1 LGHNA and CDR2 YNFKEQ. The CDR3 here is CASSKILGDPYNEQFF. The CDR3 nucleotides read TGTGCCAGCAGTAAGATATTAGGGGATCCCTACAATGAGCAGTTCTTC.

This clonotype was detected a few times. This CDR3 reads CASRSGGTGANVLTF. The CDR3 DNA reads TGTGCCAGCAGGTCCGGGGGGACTGGGGCCAACGTCCTGACTTTC. V usage is TRBV6-8 and J usage is TRBJ2-6, with TRBD2 matching over 7 bases. CDR3 size: 15 residues. J was trimmed by 2 bases and V by 6 bases; bases with no gene match: 4. Germline CDR1 reads MNHGY; CDR2 reads SAAAGT.

This clonotype is judged medium-sized. The chain uses TRBV6-5 and TRBJ1-5; the D is unclear. The CDR3 length is 14 residues. Trimming pared 2 bases from V and 4 bases from J, leaving 9 bases between. The V gene's germline CDR1 is MNHEY and CDR2 SVGAGI. The CDR3 protein is CASSYSSGNQPQHF. CDR3 nucleotide sequence: TGTGCCAGCAGTTACAGCTCGGGAAATCAGCCCCAGCATTTT.

This clonotype came up many times. V is TRBV6-4 and J is TRBJ2-3; tentative D call: TRBD1 (5 bases). In germline, CDR1 is MRHNA, CDR2 SNTAGT. The germline V and J ends were trimmed by 3 bases and 2 bases, with 6 bases remaining between them. The CDR3 has 13 residues. The CDR3 coding sequence is TGTGCCAGCAGTGAAGGGGCCACAGATACGCAGTATTTT. Protein sequence: CASSEGATDTQYF.

This clonotype was seen ten or more times. The chain has TRBV27 and TRBJ2-7; TRBD1 might be the D (6 bases). The ends were cut back, 1 base at V and 3 bases at J, with 10 bases in the middle. Germline V gene data show CDR1 as MNHEY and CDR2 as SMNVEV (reference sequence). The CDR3 has 14 residues. CDR3 coding DNA: TGTGCCAGCAGTTTATGGGGACAAAGCTACGAGCAGTACTTC. Its protein is CASSLWGQSYEQYF.

The chain links TRBV7-9 to TRBJ2-7; D assignment may be TRBD1 or TRBD2 (6 bases each). Trimming shortened V by 6 bases and J by 4 bases, and 16 bases separated the two germline ends. CDR3 length equals 14 residues. Germline values: CDR1 SEHNR, CDR2 FQNEAQ (reference sequence). CDR3 amino acids: CASSIGGTNYEQYF. CDR3 DNA: TGTGCCAGCAGTATAGGAGGGACAAATTACGAGCAGTACTTC.

This CDR3 is CASSYSILGYEQYF. The CDR3, as DNA: TGTGCCAGCAGTTACTCGATATTGGGCTACGAGCAGTACTTC. This chain links TRBV6-2 or TRBV6-3 with TRBJ2-7; D is undetermined. Germline CDR1 is MNHEY and CDR2 is SVGEGT. This CDR3 is 14 amino acids long. V was shortened by 0 bases and J by 3 bases, with 9 bases between the two germline ends.

This clonotype showed up just once. The V and J genes are TRBV3-1 and TRBJ2-5, with 7 bases that match TRBD1. CDR1 LGHDT and CDR2 YNNKEL come from the germline V gene (reference sequence). The J segment lost 4 bases and the V segment lost 0 bases, leaving 20 bases of the junction unmatched. CDR3 length: 20 amino acids. The chain's CDR3 is CASSQDLFGSRDSKGETQYF. CDR3 nucleotide sequence: TGTGCCAGCAGCCAAGATCTCTTCGGTAGTAGGGACAGTAAAGGAGAGACCCAGTACTTC.

This rearrangement joins TRBV20-1 to TRBJ1-1; no firm D call. The CDR3 is 14 amino acids. V was cut by 5 bases and J by 1 base, with 14 bases left in between. The germline V gene encodes CDR1 DFQATT and CDR2 SNEGSKA (reference sequence). CDR3 residues: CSAQSGPRNTEAFF. The CDR3 DNA reads as TGCAGTGCTCAATCCGGGCCTCGGAACACTGAAGCTTTCTTT.

This clonotype was recorded many times. V usage is TRBV7-2 and J usage is TRBJ1-4; 7 bases are shared with TRBD1. This CDR3 comprises 17 residues. Germline-derived CDR1 and CDR2 are SGHTA and FQGNSA. The V segment lost 5 bases and the J segment 7 bases; nucleotides outside the gene matches: 16. CDR3 amino acids: CASSRQGLRRFGEKLFF. In DNA, the CDR3 is TGTGCCAGCAGCCGACAGGGTTTGAGAAGGTTCGGTGAAAAACTGTTTTTT.